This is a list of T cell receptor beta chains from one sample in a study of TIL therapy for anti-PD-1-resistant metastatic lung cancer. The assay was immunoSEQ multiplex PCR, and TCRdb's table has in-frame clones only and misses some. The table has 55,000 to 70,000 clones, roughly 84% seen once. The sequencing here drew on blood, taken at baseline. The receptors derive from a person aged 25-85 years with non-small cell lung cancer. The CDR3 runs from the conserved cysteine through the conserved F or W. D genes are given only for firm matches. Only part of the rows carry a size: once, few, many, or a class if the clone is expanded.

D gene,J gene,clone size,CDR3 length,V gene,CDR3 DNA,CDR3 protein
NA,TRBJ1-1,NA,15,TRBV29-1,TGCAGCGTTGAGGGGCGCCGGGACACCGAACCTGAAGCTTTCTTT,CSVEGRRDTEPEAFF
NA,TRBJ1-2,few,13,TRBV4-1,TGCGCCAGCAGCCAAGTAGGGGTCTATGGCTACACCTTC,CASSQVGVYGYTF
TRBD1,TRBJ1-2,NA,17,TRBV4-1,TGCGCCAGCAGCCAAGAATCCCCGGGACAGGGAGGCTATGGCTACACCTTC,CASSQESPGQGGYGYTF
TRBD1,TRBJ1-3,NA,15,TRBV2,TGTGCCAGCAGTAAAGGGACAGGAGCTGGAAACACCATATATTTT,CASSKGTGAGNTIYF
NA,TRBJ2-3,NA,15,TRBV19,TGTGCCAGTAGTGTACAGGGTGCTAGCACAGATACGCAGTATTTT,CASSVQGASTDTQYF
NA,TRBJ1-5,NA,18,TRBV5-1,TGCGCCAGCAGCTTGTTTGTGTCGGCCCCTACGGGTGATCAGCCCCAGCATTTT,CASSLFVSAPTGDQPQHF
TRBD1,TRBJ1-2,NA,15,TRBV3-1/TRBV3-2,TGTGCCAGCAGGGGACCCGGGACAGCTAACTATGGCTACACCTTC,CASRGPGTANYGYTF
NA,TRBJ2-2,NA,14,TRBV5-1,TGCGCCAGCTATCGGGACCGATTCACCGGGGAGCTGTTTTTT,CASYRDRFTGELFF
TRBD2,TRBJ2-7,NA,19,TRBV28,TGTGCCAGCAGTCCCCGAACGGGGACTAGCGGGAGGCCCACCTACGAGCAGTACTTC,CASSPRTGTSGRPTYEQYF
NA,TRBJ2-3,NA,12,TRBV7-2,TGTGCCAGCAGCAAAGAGGCAGATACGCAGTATTTT,CASSKEADTQYF
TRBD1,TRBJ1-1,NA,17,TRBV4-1,TGCGCCAGCAGCCAAGATCCCCGACAGGGGAGACGGACTGAAGCTTTCTTT,CASSQDPRQGRRTEAFF
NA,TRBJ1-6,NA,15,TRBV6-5,TGTGCCAGCACCTATTCCAGCTCCTATAATTCACCCCTCCACTTT,CASTYSSSYNSPLHF
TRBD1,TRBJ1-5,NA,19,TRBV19,TGTGCCAGTAGTATGAGGGACAGCCCCTCTCGTCAGGGCAATCAGCCCCAGCATTTT,CASSMRDSPSRQGNQPQHF
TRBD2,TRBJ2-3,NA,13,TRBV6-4,TGTGCCAGCAGTGATGGGGGGGCAGATACGCAGTATTTT,CASSDGGADTQYF
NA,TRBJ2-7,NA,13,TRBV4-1,TGCGCCAGCAGCCAGGCCCCCGTATCCGAGCAGTACTTC,CASSQAPVSEQYF
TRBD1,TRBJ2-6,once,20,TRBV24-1,TGTGCCACCAGTGATGCCCCCGGGACAGGGGAACCCTCTGGGGCCAACGTCCTGACTTTC,CATSDAPGTGEPSGANVLTF
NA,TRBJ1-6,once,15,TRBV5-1,TGCGCCAGCAGCTTGGTGACAGGATATAATTCACCCCTCCACTTT,CASSLVTGYNSPLHF
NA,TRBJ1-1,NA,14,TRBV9,TGTGCCAGCAGCGGGCTGACAGGGAACACTGAAGCTTTCTTT,CASSGLTGNTEAFF
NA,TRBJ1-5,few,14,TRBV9,TGTGCCAGCAGCGCCCGGGCCTTCAATCAGCCCCAGCATTTT,CASSARAFNQPQHF
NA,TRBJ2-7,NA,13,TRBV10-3,TGTGCCATCAGTGTGCAGGGGTCCTACGAGCAGTACTTC,CAISVQGSYEQYF
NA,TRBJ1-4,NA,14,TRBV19,TGTGCCAGTAGTATCCAGTACAGAGCAGAAAAACTGTTTTTT,CASSIQYRAEKLFF
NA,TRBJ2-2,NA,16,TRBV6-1,TGTGCCAGCAGTGAAGTGGCCGGCGCGAACACCGGGGAGCTGTTTTTT,CASSEVAGANTGELFF
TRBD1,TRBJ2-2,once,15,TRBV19,TGTGCCAGTAGTGACCAGGGGGTCATCACCGGGGAGCTGTTTTTT,CASSDQGVITGELFF
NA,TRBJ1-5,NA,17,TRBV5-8,TGTGCCAGCAGCCGAGAAAATAAAGGGAATAGCAATCAGCCCCAGCATTTT,CASSRENKGNSNQPQHF
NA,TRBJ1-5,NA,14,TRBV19,TGTGCCAGTAGTATGGGGGGTTTCAATCAGCCCCAGCATTTT,CASSMGGFNQPQHF